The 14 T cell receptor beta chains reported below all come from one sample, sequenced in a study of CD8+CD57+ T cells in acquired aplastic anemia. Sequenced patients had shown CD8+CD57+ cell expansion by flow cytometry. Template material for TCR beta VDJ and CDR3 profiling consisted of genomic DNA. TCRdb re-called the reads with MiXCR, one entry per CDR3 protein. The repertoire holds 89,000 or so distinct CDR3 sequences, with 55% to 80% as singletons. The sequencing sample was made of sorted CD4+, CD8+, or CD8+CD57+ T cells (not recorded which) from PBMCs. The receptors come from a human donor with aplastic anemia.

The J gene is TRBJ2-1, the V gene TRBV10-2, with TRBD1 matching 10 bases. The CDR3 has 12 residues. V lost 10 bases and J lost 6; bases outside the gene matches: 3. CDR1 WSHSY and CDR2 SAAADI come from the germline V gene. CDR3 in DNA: TGCGCCATCGGACAGGGGGGCAATGAGCAGTTCTTC. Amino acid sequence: CAIGQGGNEQFF.

CDR3 sequence reads: CASSPGQGVWTEAFF. The CDR3 coding sequence is TGTGCCAGCAGCCCGGGACAGGGTGTTTGGACTGAAGCTTTCTTT. This chain joins TRBV12-3 or TRBV12-4 and TRBJ1-1, with 9 bases aligning to TRBD1. This CDR3 is built from 15 residues. The V and J ends lost 6 bases and 5 bases, in that order; junction bases with no gene match: 10.

This CDR3 reads CASRGGSYEQYF. The CDR3 DNA reads as TGTGCCAGCAGGGGGGGGAGCTACGAGCAGTACTTC. The chain joins TRBV7-8 to TRBJ2-7, with 7 bases fitting TRBD2. The V gene end was trimmed by 6 bases and the J gene end by 3 bases; junction bases not matched to a gene: 2. This CDR3 spans 12 amino acids. Germline loops: CDR1 SGHVS, CDR2 FQNEAQ.

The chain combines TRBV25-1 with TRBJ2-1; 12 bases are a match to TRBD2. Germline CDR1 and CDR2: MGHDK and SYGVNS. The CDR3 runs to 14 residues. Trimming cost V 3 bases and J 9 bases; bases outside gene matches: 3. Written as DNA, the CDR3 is TGTGCCAGCAGTGAGGGACTAGCGGGCAGTGAGCAGTTCTTC. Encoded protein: CASSEGLAGSEQFF.

CDR3 sequence reads: CASLTAKGTEAFF. The CDR3 DNA sequence: TGTGCCAGTTTGACAGCAAAGGGGACTGAAGCTTTCTTT. The V call is TRBV7-9, the J call TRBJ1-1; the D gene is possibly TRBD1 (5 bases). The germline gives CDR1 SEHNR, CDR2 FQNEAQ (reference sequence). V lost 9 bases and J lost 5, with 16 bases in between. This CDR3 contains 13 residues.

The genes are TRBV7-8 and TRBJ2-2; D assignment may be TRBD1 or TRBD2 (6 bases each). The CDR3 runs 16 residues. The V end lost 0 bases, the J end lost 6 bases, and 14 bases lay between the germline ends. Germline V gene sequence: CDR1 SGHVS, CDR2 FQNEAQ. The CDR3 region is CASSLAKSGAAGELFF. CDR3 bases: TGTGCCAGCAGCTTAGCGAAATCGGGGGCAGCCGGGGAGCTGTTTTTT.

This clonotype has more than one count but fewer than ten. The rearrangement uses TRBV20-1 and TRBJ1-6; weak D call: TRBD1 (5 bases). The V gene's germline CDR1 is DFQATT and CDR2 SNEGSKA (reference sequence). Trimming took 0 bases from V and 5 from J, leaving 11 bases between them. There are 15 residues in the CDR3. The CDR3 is CSARDAGLDNSPLHF. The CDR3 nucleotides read TGCAGTGCTAGAGACGCAGGGCTAGATAATTCACCCCTCCACTTT.

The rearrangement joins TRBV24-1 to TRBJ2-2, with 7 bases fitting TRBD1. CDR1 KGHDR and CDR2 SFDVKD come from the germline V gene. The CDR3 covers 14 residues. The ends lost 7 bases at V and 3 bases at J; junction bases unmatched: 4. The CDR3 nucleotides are TGTGCCACCAGGGGGACAGTCGACACCGGGGAGCTGTTTTTT. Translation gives CATRGTVDTGELFF.

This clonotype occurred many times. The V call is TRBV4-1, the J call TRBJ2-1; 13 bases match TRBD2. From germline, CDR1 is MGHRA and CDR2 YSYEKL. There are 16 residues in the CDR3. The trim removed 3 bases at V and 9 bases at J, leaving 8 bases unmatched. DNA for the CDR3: TGCGCCAGCAGCCACGCCGGACTAGCGGGAGTGGCTGAGCAGTTCTTC. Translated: CASSHAGLAGVAEQFF.

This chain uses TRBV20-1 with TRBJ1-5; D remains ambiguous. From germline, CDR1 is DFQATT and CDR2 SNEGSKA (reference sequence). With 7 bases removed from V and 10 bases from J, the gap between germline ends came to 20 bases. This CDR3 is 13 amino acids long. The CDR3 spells CSGKAGDISPQHF. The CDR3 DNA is TGCAGTGGTAAAGCCGGTGATATCAGTCCCCAGCATTTT.

The CDR3 nucleotides are TGTGCCAGCGATGATCGCACAGATACGCAGTATTTT. It translates to CASDDRTDTQYF. This chain joins TRBV7-8 and TRBJ2-3, with D hard to call. Trimming cost V 8 bases and J 1 base, with 7 bases left between them. The germline CDR1 and CDR2 sequences are SGHVS and FQNEAQ. The CDR3 contains 12 residues. Complete variable domain (other parts from reference TRBV7-8 and TRBJ2-3): GAGVSQSPRYKVAKRGQDVALRCDPISGHVSLFWYQQALGQGPEFLTYFQNEAQLDKSGLPSDRFFAERPEGSVSTLKIQRTQQEDSAVYLCASDDRTDTQYFGPGTRLTVL.

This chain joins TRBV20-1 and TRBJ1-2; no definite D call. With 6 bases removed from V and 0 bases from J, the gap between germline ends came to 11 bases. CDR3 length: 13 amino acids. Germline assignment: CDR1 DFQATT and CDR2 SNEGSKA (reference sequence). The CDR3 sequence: CSASDGSNYGYTF. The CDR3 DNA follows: TGCAGTGCGTCGGACGGATCTAACTATGGCTACACCTTC.

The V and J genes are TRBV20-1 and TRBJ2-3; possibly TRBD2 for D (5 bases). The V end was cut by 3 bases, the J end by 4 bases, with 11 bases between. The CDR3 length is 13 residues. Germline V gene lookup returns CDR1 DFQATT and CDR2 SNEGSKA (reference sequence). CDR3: CSARGGHADTQYF. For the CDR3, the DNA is TGCAGTGCTAGGGGCGGGCATGCAGATACGCAGTATTTT.

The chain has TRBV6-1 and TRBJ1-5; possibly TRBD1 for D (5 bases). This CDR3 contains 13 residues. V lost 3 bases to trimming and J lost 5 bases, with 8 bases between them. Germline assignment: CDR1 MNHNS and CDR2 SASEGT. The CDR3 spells CASSDRQYQPQHF. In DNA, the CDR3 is TGTGCCAGCAGTGATCGACAGTATCAGCCCCAGCATTTT.